This TCR beta chain was identified during a study of shared clonotypes between healthy human individuals. Study at large: Per donor, CD8 memory used one plate, CD8 naive used two, CD4 memory used three and CD4 naive used three.

Germline-derived CDR1 and CDR2 are SGHAT and FQNNGV. The CDR3 is 14 residues long. V lost 1 base to trimming and J lost 8 bases, with 14 bases between them. Running of the assay took place at deep level. DNA at 200 ng, about 30,000 T cell genomes, went into sorted-subset replicate PCRs. Measured with immunoSEQ multiplex PCR; TCRdb has only the in-frame clones, and not every one. Of some 1,100,000 clones in the sample, about four fifths are singletons; the top ten hold approximately 0.5%. In the case of this clone: What it binds is unknown.

Study-level findings and limits: Represented diversity (both genetic and exposure-history) was limited by the small number of donors.

The receptor was derived from a man in his late teens or twenties in good health. Some clones in this sample may be carry-over from other donors' samples. The J gene is TRBJ1-2, the V gene TRBV11-2; no reliable D call. Sequencing input: memory CD4+ T cells from PBMCs. Indicated subset: CD45RA-negative fraction. The CDR3 here is CASSLVLSGRGYTF. The CDR3 nucleotides are TGTGCCAGCAGCTTAGTTTTGTCCGGGAGAGGCTACACCTTC.